The 6 T cell receptor beta chains below all came from one sample that was sequenced in a study of OX40 agonist ivuxolimab in advanced cancers. Library preparation employed the immunoSEQ multiplex PCR assay. TCRdb re-hosts the immuneACCESS table, in-frame sequences only. Its copies lack some clones; in the studies checked, an unresolved V gene accounts for under half of them, and the cause for the rest is not known. This sample gives more than 65,000 clones in total; about nine tenths of them show up just once. The ten largest clones represent 0.38% of the sample. Sequencing was performed on CD4+ or CD8+ T cells sorted from blood, taken in a trial of the OX40 agonist ivuxolimab. The receptors here all came from an adult with an advanced solid tumor such as melanoma, head and neck, liver or kidney cancer.

V gene TRBV9 combines with J gene TRBJ2-5; TRBD1 might be the D (6 bases). This CDR3 has 13 amino acids. V was trimmed by 4 bases and J by 0 bases, leaving 7 bases between them. The V gene's germline CDR1 is SGDLS and CDR2 YYNGEE. The CDR3 nucleotides read TGTGCCAGCAGCACAGGGAACCAAGAGACCCAGTACTTC. It codes for CASSTGNQETQYF.

The rearrangement joins TRBV27 to TRBJ1-4, with 8 bases lining up with TRBD1. CDR3 length: 15 residues. Unmatched junction bases numbered 9, after V lost 4 bases and J lost 8 bases. Germline CDR1 and CDR2: MNHEY and SMNVEV (reference sequence). The CDR3 is CASSSAGTGREKLFF. CDR3 bases: TGTGCCAGCAGTTCTGCCGGGACAGGTCGGGAAAAACTGTTTTTT. The complete variable domain, with remaining parts taken from reference TRBV27 and TRBJ1-4, reads EAQVTQNPRYLITVTGKKLTVTCSQNMNHEYMSWYRQDPGLGLRQIYYSMNVEVTDKGDVPEGYKVSRKEKRNFPLILESPSPNQTSLYFCASSSAGTGREKLFFGSGTQLSVL.

The rearrangement joins TRBV5-5 to TRBJ2-5; D perhaps matches TRBD2 (5 bases). CDR1 is SGHKS and CDR2 is YYEKEE in the germline V gene (reference sequence). The CDR3 sequence is 15 residues long. V was trimmed by 2 bases and J by 5 bases, leaving 16 bases between them. CDR3 in DNA: TGTGCCAGCAGCTTATTTGCCGGACTCGATGAGACCCAGTACTTC. Its protein is CASSLFAGLDETQYF. Full variable domain (remainder filled in from reference TRBV5-5 and TRBJ2-5): DAGVTQSPTHLIKTRGQQVTLRCSPISGHKSVSWYQQVLGQGPQFIFQYYEKEERGRGNFPDRFSARQFPNYSSELNVNALLLGDSALYLCASSLFAGLDETQYFGPGTRLLVL.

The chain combines TRBV18 with TRBJ1-4; tentative D call: TRBD1 (6 bases). Germline V gives CDR1 KGHSH, CDR2 LQKENI. The V and J ends lost 3 bases and 5 bases respectively, with 7 bases between them. This CDR3 spans 13 amino acids. The CDR3 protein is CASSPTGNEKLFF. The CDR3 nucleotides read TGTGCCAGCTCACCCACAGGGAATGAAAAACTGTTTTTT.

This rearrangement joins TRBV29-1 to TRBJ2-2; D is undetermined. The germline V gene has CDR1 SQVTM and CDR2 ANQGSEA. V lost 6 bases and J 0 bases, leaving 8 bases between the germline ends. The CDR3 sequence is 13 residues long. CDR3: CSVRLSNTGELFF. The CDR3 DNA reads TGCAGCGTGCGACTGTCGAACACCGGGGAGCTGTTTTTT.

This clone has just one count. This rearrangement joins TRBV4-1 to TRBJ1-2; D is unresolved. Germline assignment: CDR1 MGHRA and CDR2 YSYEKL. V was pared by 3 bases and J by 0 bases, with 20 bases between. The CDR3 sequence is 18 residues long. The CDR3 bases are TGCGCCAGCAGCCAGTATGTGGCGCAACATCTCCCTAACTATGGCTACACCTTC. Protein: CASSQYVAQHLPNYGYTF.